This T cell receptor (beta chain) was identified in a study of blood T cell repertoires in COVID-19. At the level of the study: The samples span acute and convalescent COVID-19 from the United States, Italy and Spain. T cells, B-cell-depleted T cells, or PBMCs supplied cDNA or gDNA.

With 6 bases clipped from V and 4 bases from J, the junction kept 23 bases outside the gene matches. CDR3 length: 20 residues. The V gene's germline CDR1 is MNHEY and CDR2 SMNVEV (reference sequence). This clone was counted once. Study processing details: How many nucleated cells were present was estimated from reference gene primer amplification. Only in-frame clones appear in the TCRdb table, and some are missing; sequencing was by immunoSEQ multiplex PCR. The V and J calls and clone size are taken from that table; D and trimming were inferred from the DNA. The sample consists of 70,000 or so clones, around 86% of them appearing once.

The sequenced sample consisted of peripheral blood. This chain connects TRBV27 to TRBJ2-3; 9 bases map to TRBD2. The receptor comes from a young woman with acute or convalescent COVID-19. CDR3 sequence reads: CASRIPQGLAGGPTPDTQYF. In nucleotides, the CDR3 is TGTGCCAGCAGAATACCTCAGGGCCTGGCGGGAGGGCCTACCCCAGATACGCAGTATTTT.